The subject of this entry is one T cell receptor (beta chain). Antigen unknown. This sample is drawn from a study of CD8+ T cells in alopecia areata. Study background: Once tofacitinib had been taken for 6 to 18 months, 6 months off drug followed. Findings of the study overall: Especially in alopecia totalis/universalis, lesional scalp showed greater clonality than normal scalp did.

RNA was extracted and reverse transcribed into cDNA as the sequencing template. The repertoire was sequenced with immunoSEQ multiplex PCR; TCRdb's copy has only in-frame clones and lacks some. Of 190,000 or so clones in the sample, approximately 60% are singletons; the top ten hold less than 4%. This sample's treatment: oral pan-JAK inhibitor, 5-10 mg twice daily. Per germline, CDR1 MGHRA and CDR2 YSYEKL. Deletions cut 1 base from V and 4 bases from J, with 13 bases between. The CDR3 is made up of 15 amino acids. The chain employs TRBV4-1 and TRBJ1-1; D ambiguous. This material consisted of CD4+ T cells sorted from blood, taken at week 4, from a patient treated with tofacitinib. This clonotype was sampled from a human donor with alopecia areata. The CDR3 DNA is TGCGCCAGCAGCCAAGCCGGTTTGGTCGCCACTGAAGCTTTCTTT. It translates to CASSQAGLVATEAFF.